The rows below give T cell receptor beta chains drawn from one sample of a study of Ad26.COV2.S vaccination and SARS-CoV-2 variants. TCRdb keeps only in-frame clones here, not all; method: immunoSEQ multiplex PCR. The top ten clones hold 3% to 4% of a sample with around 370,000 clones, about 91% of them seen once. Here the sequenced sample was peripheral blood, taken after recovery from COVID-19. The source is a human donor who had recovered from COVID-19. CDR3s include the opening cysteine and the closing phenylalanine or tryptophan. The D gene is left open where the match is weak. Not every row has a clone size; where given, it reads once, few, many or a size class.

j_gene | v_gene | abundance | d_gene | CDR3nt | CDR3aa
TRBJ1-3 | TRBV12-3/TRBV12-4 | . | . | TGTGCCAGCACCAAGGACATTGGGGGCACCATATATTTT | CASTKDIGGTIYF
TRBJ1-4 | TRBV12-3/TRBV12-4 | . | . | TGTGCCAGCAGTTTCGGAGGAATTGAAAAACTGTTTTTT | CASSFGGIEKLFF
TRBJ1-2 | TRBV3-1/TRBV3-2 | . | TRBD1 | TGTGCCAGCAGCCCGGGACAGGGGATGTCCTATGGCTACACCTTC | CASSPGQGMSYGYTF
TRBJ2-1 | TRBV9 | . | . | TGTGCCAGCAGCTCCAGTTGGGGGAGCGGCGATGAGCAGTTCTTC | CASSSSWGSGDEQFF
TRBJ1-6 | TRBV6-5 | . | . | TGTGCCAGCAGTTCCTCCTCCAGGGGCGGAGATTCACCCCTCCACTTT | CASSSSSRGGDSPLHF
TRBJ2-3 | TRBV21-1 | . | . | TGTGCCAGCAGCAAGAGAGGGGGGGCCCTTTTATTGACGCAGTATTTT | CASSKRGGALLLTQYF
TRBJ1-2 | TRBV11-2 | . | . | TGTGCCAGCAGCTTAGATGGGAGAGCAGGAGGCTACACCTTC | CASSLDGRAGGYTF
TRBJ1-6 | TRBV5-1 | . | TRBD1 | TGCGCCAGCAGCTTCGGGACAGAGAATTCACCCCTCCACTTT | CASSFGTENSPLHF
TRBJ1-6 | TRBV9 | . | . | TGTGCCAGCAGCTCCGGGACGTATAATTCACCCCTCCACTTT | CASSSGTYNSPLHF
TRBJ2-7 | TRBV28 | . | . | TGTGCCAGCAGTTTAGTGACATCCTACGAGCAGTACTTC | CASSLVTSYEQYF
TRBJ1-4 | TRBV25-1 | . | . | TGTGCCAGCAGTGGTGGACGGAGGGAAAAACTGTTTTTT | CASSGGRREKLFF
TRBJ2-3 | TRBV29-1 | . | . | TGCAGCGCAACAGGGAGATCTAGCACAGATACGCAGTATTTT | CSATGRSSTDTQYF
TRBJ1-2 | TRBV7-9 | . | TRBD1 | TGTGCCAGCAGCTTAGGTCAGGGGGGAGACTATGGCTACACCTTC | CASSLGQGGDYGYTF
TRBJ2-4 | TRBV5-6 | . | TRBD1 | TGTGCCAGCAGCTTGGCACAGGGGGCCAAAAACATTCAGTACTTC | CASSLAQGAKNIQYF
TRBJ2-7 | TRBV6-5 | . | . | TGTGCCAGCAGTATTCAGGGACCGATGGCCCACGAGCAGTACTTC | CASSIQGPMAHEQYF
TRBJ1-6 | TRBV9 | . | . | TGTGCCAGCAGCGAGGACAGCGGCCCAGGGGTGAGGAGGGGTATTAATTCACCCCTCCACTTT | CASSEDSGPGVRRGINSPLHF
TRBJ1-2 | TRBV5-1 | . | TRBD1 | TGCGCCAGCTCTAGGGACAGGGGGTCCGACTATGGCTACACCTTC | CASSRDRGSDYGYTF
TRBJ1-2 | TRBV14 | . | . | TGTGCCAGCAGCCAAGGTCCAGGGAGAGACTATGGCTACACCTTC | CASSQGPGRDYGYTF
TRBJ1-1 | TRBV5-1 | . | TRBD1 | TGCGCCAGCAGCCCTGGGACAGGGGCCTTGAACACTGAAGCTTTCTTT | CASSPGTGALNTEAFF
TRBJ1-5 | TRBV6-6 | . | TRBD1 | TGTGCCAGCAGCCTGACAGGGGGCAATCAGCCCCAGCATTTT | CASSLTGGNQPQHF
TRBJ2-5 | TRBV9 | once | . | TGTGCCAGCAGCGTACGCGGGGACCAAGAGACCCAGTACTTC | CASSVRGDQETQYF
TRBJ2-7 | TRBV2 | . | . | TGTGCCAGCAGTGGGACCCAAGCCTACGAGCAGTACTTC | CASSGTQAYEQYF
TRBJ2-3 | TRBV24-1 | . | TRBD1 | TGTGCCACCAGTGGGGCAGGGGGAACCACAGATACGCAGTATTTT | CATSGAGGTTDTQYF
TRBJ2-6 | TRBV19 | . | . | TGTGCCAGTAGTTTCACGAGGGGACCTAGAGGAGGGGCCAACGTCCTGACTTTC | CASSFTRGPRGGANVLTF
TRBJ1-5 | TRBV7-9 | . | . | TGTGCCAGCAGCCCAACAGGGAACGATCAGCCCCAGCATTTT | CASSPTGNDQPQHF
TRBJ1-1 | TRBV20-1 | . | . | TGCAGTGCTAGTCACAGGAACACTGAAGCTTTCTTT | CSASHRNTEAFF
TRBJ1-6 | TRBV7-3 | . | . | TGTGCCAGCAGCAACGGTATTGACAGGTTTAATTCACCCCTCCACTTT | CASSNGIDRFNSPLHF